Here is one T cell receptor beta chain with its context. Its antigen is still unknown. It has no much larger one-base neighbor in the sample; base qualities were not kept. The data were obtained in a study of beta chain features in type 1 diabetes (dated by TCRdb to between 2018 and 2020). About the study as a whole: Mean age, gender distribution, total cell number and subset yield were not different between patients and healthy donors. A total of 85 million to 140 million sorted cells were examined across all samples, and the number of cells per subset was strongly correlated with RNA yield. The study compared TCRB repertoires of sorted circulating CD4+ T cell subsets between recently diagnosed type 1 diabetes patients and matched healthy donors. Regulatory and stem cell-like memory subsets were isolated from only 8 patients and about eight healthy donors, whereas naive and central memory subsets came from all 30 or so donors.

Including the terminal cysteine and phenylalanine, the CDR3 comprises 16 residues. Only CDR3 DNA is held: 48 bases, read in frame from base 1. CDR1 and CDR2 were assigned from the germline V gene as SGHAT and FQNNGV. The germline ends are 11 bases apart after V is trimmed by 5 bases and J by 0 bases. Results and caveats for the whole study, not just this receptor: In all four CD4+ subsets, TCRB CDR3 length was moderately but significantly shorter in type 1 diabetes patients. Only small numbers of individuals were included in the HLA sub-analyses, which left unresolved whether HLA type had any influence on TCRB rearrangement. Sequencing cDNA rather than genomic DNA could over-represent highly expressing activated cells, although activation and CD3 levels did not differ between groups. Fewer insertions and more nucleotide deletions at VDJ recombination sites were observed in patients with type 1 diabetes, implying thymic rearrangement abnormalities. Naive, central memory and regulatory TCRB repertoires appeared more similar among patients than among healthy donors. Shorter templates might be favored by PCR, yet because patient and control samples were amplified and corrected together, any such skew would affect both groups equally.

All of the isolated RNA was reverse transcribed with the High Capacity cDNA Reverse Transcription Kit, so expressed TCRB transcripts were sequenced. Naive, central memory and regulatory T cell samples underwent deep immunoSEQ sequencing, averaging about 3.3 million total reads per sample. After sorted cells were lysed in RLT buffer, RNA was extracted with DNase-treated RNeasy Micro or Mini kits, with the choice depending on cell number. Each cell subset was processed on its own to prevent cross-contamination, while patient and healthy donor samples were processed together. The immunoSEQ multiplex PCR was used to amplify TCRB sequences from cDNA, yielding 87-bp fragments that span the CDR3 region. Amplicons were sequenced on the Illumina HiSeq platform. Processing in the source paper ran as follows. PCR bias was computationally corrected using synthetic template baselines, reads within Hamming distance 2 were collapsed, and singletons that could not be merged were discarded. Reads were aligned against IMGT so that V, D and J genes, CDR3 length and insertions or deletions at six rearrangement sites could be assigned. Within each subset, clonotype counts were normalized to sorted cell number, after which true diversity and Gini coefficients were computed with the tcR R package. Repertoire sharing was quantified using the overlap coefficient calculated on TCRB nucleotide sequences. Out-of-frame TCRB sequences from naive cells were analyzed to stand in for the pre-selection repertoire. In its TCRdb copy, this immuneACCESS table keeps in-frame sequences only and misses some clones. Where compared with another copy, unresolved V genes explain less than half of these, and the others have no known cause. That table furnishes V, J and clone size, whereas the DNA furnished D and trimming. In all, the sample holds some 400,000 clones, and roughly 15% of those were seen once. The top ten clones comprise roughly 0.019% of the sample.

A single peripheral blood draw of approximately 110 mL on average was collected from each donor into heparinised tubes. Using a panel that included CD45RO, CCR7, CD25, CD127, CD95 and CD27, naive, central memory, regulatory and stem cell-like memory CD4+ T cells were sorted on a BD FACSAria II. Every sorted population had a purity above 98%. PBMCs were isolated immediately by Lymphoprep density gradient centrifugation and stained directly without culture. So that batch effects would be minimized, each experiment stained and sorted samples in pairs, pairing one healthy donor with one patient. Sequenced: naive CD4+ T cells from blood. In the paper's terms, the cell subset or site label means: true naive CD4+ T cells. The chain employs TRBV11-2 and TRBJ2-6, with the D gene call left open. The sequence was obtained from a young woman in good health. The sequence in DNA is TGTGCCAGCAGCCCCTTACAGCACTCTGGGGCCAACGTCCTGACTTTC. This yields the protein CASSPLQHSGANVLTF. Reference TRBV11-2 and TRBJ2-6 proteins supply the regions before and after the CDR3; the full variable domain is: EAGVAQSPRYKIIEKRQSVAFWCNPISGHATLYWYQQILGQGPKLLIQFQNNGVVDDSQLPKDRFSAERLKGVDSTLKIQPAKLEDSAVYLCASSPLQHSGANVLTFGAGSRLTVL.